The 18 T cell receptor beta chains below come from one sample, sequenced in a study of blood T cell repertoires in COVID-19. The assay was immunoSEQ multiplex PCR, and TCRdb's table has in-frame clones only and misses some. The repertoire has around 260,000 clones, around nine tenths of them found once; the top ten carry around 0.84%. The sample taken for sequencing was peripheral blood. These receptors were taken from a man aged 25 to 40 with acute or convalescent COVID-19.

The rearrangement links TRBV11-2 to TRBJ1-3; D gene ambiguous. The ends were cut back, 2 bases at V and 0 bases at J, with 14 bases in the middle. The CDR3 has 17 residues. The germline V gene has CDR1 SGHAT and CDR2 FQNNGV. As DNA, the CDR3 is TGTGCCAGCAGCTTACGGAGCCGCCCGCTCTCTGGAAACACCATATATTTT. It codes for CASSLRSRPLSGNTIYF.

The chain carries TRBV24-1 and TRBJ1-2, with a weak D call TRBD1 (5 bases). In germline, CDR1 is KGHDR, CDR2 SFDVKD. The CDR3 has 14 amino acids. The V end was cut by 3 bases, the J end by 2 bases, with 9 bases between. DNA for the CDR3: TGTGCCACCAGTGATGCCCGGGGGAACTATGGCTACACCTTC. It encodes CATSDARGNYGYTF.

This chain joins TRBV5-5 and TRBJ2-7; 13 positions agree with TRBD2. CDR1 SGHKS and CDR2 YYEKEE come from the germline V gene (reference sequence). The CDR3 spans 16 residues. Trimming at V came to 1 base and at J to 7 bases, leaving 8 bases not matched to a gene. CDR3 in amino acids: CASSLRGTSGVWEQYF. The DNA of the CDR3 is TGTGCCAGCAGCTTGCGCGGGACTAGCGGGGTTTGGGAGCAGTACTTC.

The V call is TRBV28, the J call TRBJ1-2; 8 nucleotides match TRBD1. The CDR3 extends over 15 amino acids. Germline V gene data show CDR1 as MDHEN and CDR2 as SYDVKM. Trimming took 4 bases from V and 3 from J; bases not matched to a gene: 7. The DNA of the CDR3 is TGTGCCAGCAGTTCGGGACTGGGACAGGACTATGGCTACACCTTC. Amino acid sequence: CASSSGLGQDYGYTF.

The CDR3 loop is CASSQDAWGPPRGYTF. The CDR3 DNA follows: TGTGCCAGCAGCCAAGATGCCTGGGGGCCTCCCCGTGGCTACACCTTC. The chain links TRBV4-2 to TRBJ1-2; D is possibly TRBD1 (6 bases). The length of the CDR3 is 16 residues. Per germline, CDR1 LGHNA and CDR2 YNFKEQ. Trimming cost V 0 bases and J 7 bases, with 18 bases left between them.

The genes are TRBV9 and TRBJ1-2, with TRBD1 matching 10 bases. The CDR3 sequence is 16 residues long. V lost 1 base to trimming and J lost 8 bases; unmatched junction nucleotides: 11. From germline, CDR1 is SGDLS and CDR2 YYNGEE. The CDR3 bases are TGTGCCAGCAGCGTAAATACGCGGGACAGGGGTTGGGGCTACACCTTC. Its translation is CASSVNTRDRGWGYTF.

The chain carries TRBV4-2 and TRBJ1-4; D is possibly TRBD1 (6 bases). V lost 2 bases, J lost 2 bases, and 18 bases lay in between. The CDR3 has 18 amino acids. Germline lookup yields CDR1 LGHNA and CDR2 YNFKEQ. The CDR3 coding sequence is TGTGCCAGCAGCCAAATAGGGGCAGGGGAACGCACTAATGAAAAACTGTTTTTT. Translated: CASSQIGAGERTNEKLFF.

This chain connects TRBV4-2 to TRBJ1-1, with D perhaps matching TRBD1 (6 bases). Trimming removed 4 bases from V and 0 bases from J, with 9 bases in between. Germline V CDR1 and CDR2: LGHNA, YNFKEQ. This CDR3 region has 14 residues. The CDR3 here is CASSPGEMNTEAFF. The CDR3 coding sequence is TGTGCCAGCAGCCCAGGGGAAATGAACACTGAAGCTTTCTTT.

The gene calls are TRBV9 and TRBJ2-1; 12 positions agree with TRBD2. This CDR3 has 16 residues. Germline CDR1 SGDLS, CDR2 YYNGEE. Germline trimming cut 0 bases from V and 9 bases from J; bases unmatched to any gene: 7. CDR3 coding DNA: TGTGCCAGCAGCGTAGACCCTAGCGGGAGGGCCGGTGAGCAGTTCTTC. This codes for CASSVDPSGRAGEQFF.

The chain recombines TRBV18 with TRBJ2-1, with a possible D match to TRBD1 (6 bases). Trimming removed 6 bases at V and 9 bases at J, with 12 bases between. Germline V gives CDR1 KGHSH, CDR2 LQKENI. CDR3 length equals 12 residues. Here the CDR3 reads CASSRTGSEQFF. CDR3 in DNA: TGTGCCAGCTCTCGCACAGGGTCTGAGCAGTTCTTC.

The chain is built from TRBV3-1 (or the pseudogene TRBV3-2) and TRBJ2-1, with D perhaps matching TRBD1 (6 bases). Germline V lookup: CDR1 LGHDT, CDR2 YNNKEL (reference sequence). This CDR3 is 13 amino acids long. V was shortened by 6 bases and J by 5 bases, with 11 bases between the two germline ends. CDR3 coding DNA: TGTGCCAGCAGAAGAACAGGGAACAATGAGCAGTTCTTC. Protein sequence: CASRRTGNNEQFF.

The chain carries TRBV2 and TRBJ2-2, with 8 positions matching TRBD2. CDR1 SNHLY and CDR2 FYNNEI come from the germline V gene. There are 16 residues in the CDR3. V was pared by 6 bases and J by 2 bases, with 8 bases of the junction left unmatched. The CDR3 DNA sequence: TGTGCCAGCAGGCCCTCGGGAGGGATTAACACCGGGGAGCTGTTTTTT. Residues: CASRPSGGINTGELFF.

This clone is a singleton in its sample. The chain recombines TRBV3-1 (or the pseudogene TRBV3-2) with TRBJ2-7; TRBD1 matches at 8 bases. The germline gives CDR1 LGHDT, CDR2 YNNKEL (reference sequence). CDR3 size: 13 residues. The ends lost 9 bases at V and 3 bases at J; junction bases unmatched: 7. CDR3 loop: CASTTGEDYEQYF. The CDR3 DNA follows: TGTGCCAGTACGACAGGGGAGGACTACGAGCAGTACTTC.

This clone turned up a few times. This sequence joins TRBV7-8 and TRBJ1-5, with D unresolved. The CDR3 has 16 residues. Germline V gene sequence: CDR1 SGHVS, CDR2 FQNEAQ. Trimming pared 3 bases from V and 7 bases from J, leaving 19 bases between. CDR3 amino acids: CASSFMGFSGLQPQHF. The CDR3 DNA reads as TGTGCCAGCAGCTTCATGGGTTTTTCGGGGTTACAGCCCCAGCATTTT. Full variable domain (remainder filled in from reference TRBV7-8 and TRBJ1-5): GAGVSQSPRYKVAKRGQDVALRCDPISGHVSLFWYQQALGQGPEFLTYFQNEAQLDKSGLPSDRFFAERPEGSVSTLKIQRTQQEDSAVYLCASSFMGFSGLQPQHFGDGTRLSIL.

In this sample, this clone turned up once. The chain carries TRBV5-1 and TRBJ1-2; TRBD1 matches at 7 bases. The CDR3 totals 15 residues. CDR1 is SGHRS and CDR2 is YFSETQ in the germline V gene. The V segment lost 0 bases and the J segment 4 bases; nucleotides outside the gene matches: 6. The CDR3 bases are TGCGCCAGCAGCTTGGCCGTCGGGACAGCCTATGGCTACACCTTC. The encoded protein is CASSLAVGTAYGYTF. The full variable domain, in which reference TRBV5-1 and TRBJ1-2 provide the parts outside the CDR3, is KAGVTQTPRYLIKTRGQQVTLSCSPISGHRSVSWYQQTPGQGLQFLFEYFSETQRNKGNFPGRFSGRQFSNSRSEMNVSTLELGDSALYLCASSLAVGTAYGYTFGSGTRLTVV.

This clone was observed a few times. The chain recombines TRBV19 with TRBJ2-7; D perhaps matches TRBD1 (6 bases). Germline V gene lookup returns CDR1 LNHDA and CDR2 SQIVND (reference sequence). This CDR3 region has 15 residues. Deletions cut 5 bases from V and 0 bases from J, with 14 bases between. DNA for the CDR3: TGTGCCAGTAGTCCAGGGGACGGATACTCCTACGAGCAGTACTTC. As protein: CASSPGDGYSYEQYF.

This sequence joins TRBV28 and TRBJ1-2; weak D call: TRBD1 (5 bases). V gave up 4 bases and J gave up 3 bases, with 21 bases separating them. Looked up from germline, CDR1 is MDHEN and CDR2 is SYDVKM. The CDR3 totals 17 residues. Here the CDR3 reads CASSSWATGTKDYGYTF. The CDR3, as DNA: TGTGCCAGCAGTTCCTGGGCAACAGGTACCAAGGACTATGGCTACACCTTC.

The chain links TRBV4-2 to TRBJ2-3, with D perhaps matching TRBD1 (7 bases). This CDR3 region has 15 residues. Germline V gene data show CDR1 as LGHNA and CDR2 as YNFKEQ. V was cut by 4 bases and J by 2 bases, with 13 bases left in between. The DNA of the CDR3 is TGTGCCAGCAGCCCGGGGGACAGAATCACAGATACGCAGTATTTT. Its protein product is CASSPGDRITDTQYF.